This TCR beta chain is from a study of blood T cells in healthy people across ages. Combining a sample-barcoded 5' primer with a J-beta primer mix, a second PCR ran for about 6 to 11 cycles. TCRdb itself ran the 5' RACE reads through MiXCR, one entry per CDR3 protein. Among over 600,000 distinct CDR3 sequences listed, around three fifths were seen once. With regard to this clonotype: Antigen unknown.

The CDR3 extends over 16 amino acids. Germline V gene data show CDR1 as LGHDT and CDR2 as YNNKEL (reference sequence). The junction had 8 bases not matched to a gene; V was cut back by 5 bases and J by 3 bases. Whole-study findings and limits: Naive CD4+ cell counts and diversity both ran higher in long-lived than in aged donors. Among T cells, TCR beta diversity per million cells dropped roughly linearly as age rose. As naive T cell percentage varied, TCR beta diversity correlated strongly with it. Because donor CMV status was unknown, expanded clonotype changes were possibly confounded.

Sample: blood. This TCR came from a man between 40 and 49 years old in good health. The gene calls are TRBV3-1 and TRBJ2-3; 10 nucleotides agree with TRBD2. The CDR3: CASSERAAGGTDTQYF. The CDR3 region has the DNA TGTGCCAGCAGCGAAAGAGCAGCGGGAGGGACAGATACGCAGTATTTT.